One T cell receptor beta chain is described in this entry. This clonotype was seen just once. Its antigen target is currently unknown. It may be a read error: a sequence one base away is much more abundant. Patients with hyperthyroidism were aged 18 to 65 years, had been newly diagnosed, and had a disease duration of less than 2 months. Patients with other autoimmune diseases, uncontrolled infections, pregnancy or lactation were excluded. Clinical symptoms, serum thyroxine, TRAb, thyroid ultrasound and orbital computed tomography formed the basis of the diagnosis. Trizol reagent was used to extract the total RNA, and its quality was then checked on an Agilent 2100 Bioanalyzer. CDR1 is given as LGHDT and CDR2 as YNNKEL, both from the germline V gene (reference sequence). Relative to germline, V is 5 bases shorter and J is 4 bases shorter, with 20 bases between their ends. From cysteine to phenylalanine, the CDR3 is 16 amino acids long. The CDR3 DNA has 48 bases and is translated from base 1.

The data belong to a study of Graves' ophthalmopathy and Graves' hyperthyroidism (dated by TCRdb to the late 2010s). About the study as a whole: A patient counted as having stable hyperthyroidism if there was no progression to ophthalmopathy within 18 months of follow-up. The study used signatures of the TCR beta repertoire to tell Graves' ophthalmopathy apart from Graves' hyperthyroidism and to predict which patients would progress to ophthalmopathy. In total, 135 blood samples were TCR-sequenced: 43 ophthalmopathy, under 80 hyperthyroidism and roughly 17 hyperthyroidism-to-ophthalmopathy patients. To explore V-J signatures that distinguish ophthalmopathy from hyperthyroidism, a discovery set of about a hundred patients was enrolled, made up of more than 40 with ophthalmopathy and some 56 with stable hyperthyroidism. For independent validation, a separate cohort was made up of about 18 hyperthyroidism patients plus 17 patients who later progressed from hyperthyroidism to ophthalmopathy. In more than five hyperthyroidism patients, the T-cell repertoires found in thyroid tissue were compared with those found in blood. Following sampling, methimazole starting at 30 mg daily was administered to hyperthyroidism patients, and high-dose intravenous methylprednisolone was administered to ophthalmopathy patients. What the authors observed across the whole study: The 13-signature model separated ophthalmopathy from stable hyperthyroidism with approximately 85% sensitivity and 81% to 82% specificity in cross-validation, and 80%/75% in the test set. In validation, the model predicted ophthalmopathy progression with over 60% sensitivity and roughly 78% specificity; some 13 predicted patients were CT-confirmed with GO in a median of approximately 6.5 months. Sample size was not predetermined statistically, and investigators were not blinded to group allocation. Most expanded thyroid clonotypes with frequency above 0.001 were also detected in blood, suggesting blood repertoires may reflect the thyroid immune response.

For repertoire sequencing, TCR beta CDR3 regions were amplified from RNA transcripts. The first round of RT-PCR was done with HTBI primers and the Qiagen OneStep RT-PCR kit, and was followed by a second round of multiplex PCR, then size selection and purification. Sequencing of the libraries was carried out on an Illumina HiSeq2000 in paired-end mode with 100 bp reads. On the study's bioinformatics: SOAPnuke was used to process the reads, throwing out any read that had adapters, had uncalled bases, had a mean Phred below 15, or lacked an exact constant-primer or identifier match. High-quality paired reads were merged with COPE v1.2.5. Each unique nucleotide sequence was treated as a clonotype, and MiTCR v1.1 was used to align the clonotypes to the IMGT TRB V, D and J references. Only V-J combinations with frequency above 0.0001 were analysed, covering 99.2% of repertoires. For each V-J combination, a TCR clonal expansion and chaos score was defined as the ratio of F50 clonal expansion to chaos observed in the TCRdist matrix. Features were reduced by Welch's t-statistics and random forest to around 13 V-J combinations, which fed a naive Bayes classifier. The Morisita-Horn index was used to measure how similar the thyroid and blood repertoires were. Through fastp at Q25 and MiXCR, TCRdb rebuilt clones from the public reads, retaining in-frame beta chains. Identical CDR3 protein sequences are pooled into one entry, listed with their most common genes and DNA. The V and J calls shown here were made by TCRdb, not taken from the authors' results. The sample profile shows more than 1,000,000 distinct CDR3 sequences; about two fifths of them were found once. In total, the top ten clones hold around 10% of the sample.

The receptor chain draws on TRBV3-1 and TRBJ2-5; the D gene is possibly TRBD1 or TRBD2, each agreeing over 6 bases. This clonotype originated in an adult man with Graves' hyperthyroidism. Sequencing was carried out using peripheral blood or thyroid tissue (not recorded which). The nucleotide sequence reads TGTGCCAGCAGCGTAGCATGGGTCAGGGGAGGAGAGACCCAGTACTTC. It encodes CASSVAWVRGGETQYF.